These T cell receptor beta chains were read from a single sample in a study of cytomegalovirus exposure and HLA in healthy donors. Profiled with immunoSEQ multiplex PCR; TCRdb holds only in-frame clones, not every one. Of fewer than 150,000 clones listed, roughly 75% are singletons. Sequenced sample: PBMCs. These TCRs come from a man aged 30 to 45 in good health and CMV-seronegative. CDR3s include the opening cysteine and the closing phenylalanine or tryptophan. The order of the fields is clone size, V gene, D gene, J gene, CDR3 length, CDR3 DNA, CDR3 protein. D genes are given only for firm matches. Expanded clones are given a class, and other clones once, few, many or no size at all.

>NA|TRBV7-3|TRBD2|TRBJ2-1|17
TGTGCCAGCAGCCCCGGCCTGGGACTAGCGGGAGTGGCTGAGCAGTTCTTC
CASSPGLGLAGVAEQFF
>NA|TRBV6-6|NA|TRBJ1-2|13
TGTGCCAGCAGTCGGGGGGGTAACTATGGCTACACCTTC
CASSRGGNYGYTF
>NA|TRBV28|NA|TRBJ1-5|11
TGTGCCAGCAGTTTCACTTCGCCCCAGCATTTT
CASSFTSPQHF
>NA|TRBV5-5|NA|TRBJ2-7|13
TGTGCCAGCAGCGGGGTGGGAGCCTACGAGCAGTACTTC
CASSGVGAYEQYF
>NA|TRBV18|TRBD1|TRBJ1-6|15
TGTGCCAGCTCGAAATTGACAGGGGATAATTCACCCCTCCACTTT
CASSKLTGDNSPLHF
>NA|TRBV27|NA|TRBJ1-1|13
TGTGCCAGCAGTTACAGACTGAACACTGAAGCTTTCTTT
CASSYRLNTEAFF
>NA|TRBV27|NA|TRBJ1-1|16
TGTGCCAGCAGCCTCGTTCGTGGTCGAGGGAACACTGAAGCTTTCTTT
CASSLVRGRGNTEAFF
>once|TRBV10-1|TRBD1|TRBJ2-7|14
TGCGCCAGCAGTACCGGGACAGGGTGGGCCGAGCAGTACTTC
CASSTGTGWAEQYF
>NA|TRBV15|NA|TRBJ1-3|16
TGTGCCACCAGCAGAGATCGGGAGGGAACCGGAAACACCATATATTTT
CATSRDREGTGNTIYF
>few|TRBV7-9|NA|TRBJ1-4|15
TGTGCCAGCAGCTTAGCGTACCGGCAGGGGGAAAAACTGTTTTTT
CASSLAYRQGEKLFF
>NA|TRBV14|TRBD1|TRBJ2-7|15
TGTGCCAGCAGCCCCCGGACAGGGTTCCCCTACGAGCAGTACTTC
CASSPRTGFPYEQYF
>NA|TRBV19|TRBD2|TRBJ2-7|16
TGTGCCAGTAGTACTCGGGGGGACGGGGGCTCCTACGAGCAGTACTTC
CASSTRGDGGSYEQYF
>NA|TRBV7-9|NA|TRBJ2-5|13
TGTGCCAGCAGCGTGGCGGGGATGGAGACCCAGTACTTC
CASSVAGMETQYF
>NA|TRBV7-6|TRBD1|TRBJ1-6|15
TGTGCCAGCAGCCCCCGGACAGGAGAAAATTCACCCCTCCACTTT
CASSPRTGENSPLHF
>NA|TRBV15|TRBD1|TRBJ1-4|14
TGTGCCACCAGCAGAGTAGGGGGCAGCGAAAAACTGTTTTTT
CATSRVGGSEKLFF
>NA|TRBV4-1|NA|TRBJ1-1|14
TGCGCCAGCAGCCAAGTCAGATTGGGGGGAGAAGCTTTCTTT
CASSQVRLGGEAFF
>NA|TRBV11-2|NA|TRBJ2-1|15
TGTGCCAGCAGCTTAGTGGGGGCGCAGTACAATGAGCAGTTCTTC
CASSLVGAQYNEQFF
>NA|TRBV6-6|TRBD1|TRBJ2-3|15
TGTGCCAGCAGTGATCCGGGGACAGAGGAGGATACGCAGTATTTT
CASSDPGTEEDTQYF
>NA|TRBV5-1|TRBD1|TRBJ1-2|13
TGCGCCAGCAGCGACGACAGGGTCTATGGCTACACCTTC
CASSDDRVYGYTF
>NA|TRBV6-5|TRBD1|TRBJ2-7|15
TGTGCCAGCAGGTCCGGGACAGGGATCCCCTACGAGCAGTACTTC
CASRSGTGIPYEQYF
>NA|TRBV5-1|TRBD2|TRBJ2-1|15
TGCGCCAGCAGCTCGGGACTAGCCTTACAAAATGAGCAGTTCTTC
CASSSGLALQNEQFF
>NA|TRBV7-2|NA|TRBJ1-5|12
TGTGCCAGCAGCGAGCCCGATCAGCCCCAGCATTTT
CASSEPDQPQHF
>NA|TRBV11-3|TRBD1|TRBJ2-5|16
TGTGCCAGCAGCCTAGGGACAGGGGCCTGGGGAGAGACCCAGTACTTC
CASSLGTGAWGETQYF
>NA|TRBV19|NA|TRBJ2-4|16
TGTGCCAGTAGTGCTACAGGGATACTAGCCAAAAACATTCAGTACTTC
CASSATGILAKNIQYF
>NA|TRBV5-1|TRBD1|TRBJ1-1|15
TGCGCCAGCAGCAAGGACAGGGCGAGGAACACTGAAGCTTTCTTT
CASSKDRARNTEAFF
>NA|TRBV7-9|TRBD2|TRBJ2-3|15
TGTGCCAGCAGCCCGGGACTAGCGGGAGCAGATACGCAGTATTTT
CASSPGLAGADTQYF
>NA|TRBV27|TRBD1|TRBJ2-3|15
TGTGCCAGCAGTTTTAAGGGGGCGGCGACAGATACGCAGTATTTT
CASSFKGAATDTQYF
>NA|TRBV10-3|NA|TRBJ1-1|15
TGTGCCATCACTAGCGGACAGCGGCCATACACTGAAGCTTTCTTT
CAITSGQRPYTEAFF
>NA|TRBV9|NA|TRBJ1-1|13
TGTGCCAGCAGCGTAGCTGGCAACACTGAAGCTTTCTTT
CASSVAGNTEAFF
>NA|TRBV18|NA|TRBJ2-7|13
TGTGCCAGCTCACGGCGACTAGGCTACGAGCAGTACTTC
CASSRRLGYEQYF
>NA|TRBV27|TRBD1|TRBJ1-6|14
TGTGCCAGCAGCCGACAGGGGTTGGATTCACCCCTCCACTTT
CASSRQGLDSPLHF
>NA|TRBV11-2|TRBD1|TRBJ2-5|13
TGTGCCAGCAGCCCAAGGGACAGGGGGACCCAGTACTTC
CASSPRDRGTQYF
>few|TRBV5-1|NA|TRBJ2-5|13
TGCGCCAGCAGCCTCGACATACAAGAGACCCAGTACTTC
CASSLDIQETQYF
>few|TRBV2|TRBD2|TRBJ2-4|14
TGTGCCAGCACCGGGGGGCGGGGGGAAAACATTCAGTACTTC
CASTGGRGENIQYF
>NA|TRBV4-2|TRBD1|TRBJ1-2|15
TGTGCCAGCAGCCAGGTGGACAGGGGGGAGTATGGCTACACCTTC
CASSQVDRGEYGYTF
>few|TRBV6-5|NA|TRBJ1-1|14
TGTGCCAGCAGAAAGGAGGCGCCGGGGACTGAAGCTTTCTTT
CASRKEAPGTEAFF
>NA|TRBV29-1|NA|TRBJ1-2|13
TGCAGCGTTGAAGGGACAGTGAACTATGGCTACACCTTC
CSVEGTVNYGYTF
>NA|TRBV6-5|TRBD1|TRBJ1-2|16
TGTGCCAGCAGTTACTCGGAGACAGGGAGTCTCTATGGCTACACCTTC
CASSYSETGSLYGYTF
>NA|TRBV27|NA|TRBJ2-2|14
TGTGCCAGCAGTTTTCTAGCAGCCACCGGGGAGCTGTTTTTT
CASSFLAATGELFF
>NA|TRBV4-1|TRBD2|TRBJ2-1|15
TGCGCCAGCAGCTCACTAGCGGGTATAAACAATGAGCAGTTCTTC
CASSSLAGINNEQFF
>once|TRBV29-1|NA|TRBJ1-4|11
TGCAGCGTCGTTGTTAGTGAAAAACTGTTTTTT
CSVVVSEKLFF
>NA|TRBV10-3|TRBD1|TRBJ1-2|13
TGTGCCACCACGCGGGAGGGGGCTAATGGCTACACCTTC
CATTREGANGYTF
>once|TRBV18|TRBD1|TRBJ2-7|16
TGTGCCAGCTCACCTCCGGGGACAGGGGTTCTCTACGAGCAGTACTTC
CASSPPGTGVLYEQYF
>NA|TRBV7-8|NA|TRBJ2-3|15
TGTGCCAGCAGCTTACCAGGCATAAGCACAGATACGCAGTATTTT
CASSLPGISTDTQYF
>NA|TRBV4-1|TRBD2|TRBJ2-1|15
TGCGCCAGCAGCCGAGGGACTAGCGGGGGCAATGAGCAGTTCTTC
CASSRGTSGGNEQFF
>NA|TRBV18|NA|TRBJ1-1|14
TGTGCCAGCTCACCCCCCGCCAGGGACACTGAAGCTTTCTTT
CASSPPARDTEAFF
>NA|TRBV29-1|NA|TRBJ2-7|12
TGCAGCGTTGGGGGGCCCCATTACGAGCAGTACTTC
CSVGGPHYEQYF
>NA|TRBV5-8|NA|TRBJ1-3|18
TGTGCCAGCAGCTTGGCCAGGGGAACGGGACGGTCTGGAAACACCATATATTTT
CASSLARGTGRSGNTIYF
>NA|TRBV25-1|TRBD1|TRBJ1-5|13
TGTGCCAGCAGTCCGGACAGGGGTCAGCCCCAGCATTTT
CASSPDRGQPQHF
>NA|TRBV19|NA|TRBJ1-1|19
TGTGCCAGTACCCGCTACCTCGTTTGGGGAGGAAAAATGAACACTGAAGCTTTCTTT
CASTRYLVWGGKMNTEAFF
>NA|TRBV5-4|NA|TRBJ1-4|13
TGTGCCAGCAGCTTGTGGCAGGGGGAAAAACTGTTTTTT
CASSLWQGEKLFF
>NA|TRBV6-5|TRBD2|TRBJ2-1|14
TGTGCCAGCAGTTTCGCGACTAGCGGGAATGAGCAGTTCTTC
CASSFATSGNEQFF
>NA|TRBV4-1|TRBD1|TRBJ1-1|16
TGCGCCAGCAGCCAAACCCCGGGACAGGGGGACACTGAAGCTTTCTTT
CASSQTPGQGDTEAFF
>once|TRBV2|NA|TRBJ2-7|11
TGTGCCAGCAGGGTACTCTACGAGCAGTACTTC
CASRVLYEQYF
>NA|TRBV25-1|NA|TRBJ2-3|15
TGTGCCAGCAGTGAATCCAGGCTCCGCACAGATACGCAGTATTTT
CASSESRLRTDTQYF
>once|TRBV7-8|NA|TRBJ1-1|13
TGTGCCAGCAGCACAGAATTTAACACTGAAGCTTTCTTT
CASSTEFNTEAFF
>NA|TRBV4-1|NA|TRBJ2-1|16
TGCGCCAGCAGCCTTGGACTGGAGCTTTCCTACAATGAGCAGTTCTTC
CASSLGLELSYNEQFF